This TCR beta chain stems from a study of shared clonotypes between healthy human individuals. At the level of the study: Participating donors consisted of two women and a few men aged 18 to 49.

Profiling relied on immunoSEQ multiplex PCR, and the TCRdb table lists in-frame clones only, not all of them. This sample has around 440,000 clones, with over 60% found just once. Healthy and HIV-negative, the adult donors had no recent acute infections or vaccinations. Genomic DNA of unsorted samples came from around 84 million PBMCs. Comments on this clone: Its antigen remains unknown.

Whole-study findings and limits: How much donors shared clonotypes was expected to be affected by sequencing depth.

The sequence came from a woman aged 35 to 49 in good health. Some clones in this sample may be carry-over from other donors' samples. Sequencing used PBMCs.

The DNA for the CDR3 is TGTGCCAGCAGCGTAGCGACAGGTCCCGGCCTAGCGGGAGGCACAGATACGCAGTATTTT. Amino acids: CASSVATGPGLAGGTDTQYF. The chain has TRBV9 and TRBJ2-3; TRBD2 matches 10 bases. The CDR3 contains 20 residues. Looked up from germline, CDR1 is SGDLS and CDR2 is YYNGEE. The V and J ends lost 0 bases and 1 base, in that order; junction bases with no gene match: 14.